This T cell receptor beta chain was found in a study of T-cell memory formation after mild COVID-19. Study information: Largely donor-specific sequence clusters came from a couple of donors.

MiXCR was run by TCRdb on the 5' RACE reads, yielding one entry per CDR3 protein. The sample includes fewer than 550,000 distinct CDR3 sequences, over 15% of them seen just once. J gave up 6 bases and V 4 bases, and 14 bases lay outside the gene matches. Germline CDR1 SGHRS, CDR2 YFSETQ. This CDR3 has 16 amino acids. Comment on this clonotype: The antigen is undetermined.

Study findings and constraints: CD8+ contracting clones occupied EMRA, while CD4+ ones occupied mainly CM and EM. Clones that contracted from day 15 to 85 were balanced CD4/CD8, while later expanders leaned CD4+.

The sample taken for sequencing was PBMCs or a T cell subset sorted from them (not recorded which). The receptor was isolated from an adult woman who had mild COVID-19 (a few samples of this study predate the infection). Cell type and time point are not known. V is TRBV5-1 and J is TRBJ2-7; 9 nucleotides match TRBD1. The CDR3 protein is CASSILSGTGTAEQYF. The CDR3 nucleotides are TGCGCCAGCAGCATTCTCTCCGGGACAGGGACGGCCGAGCAGTACTTC.